This T cell receptor beta chain comes out of a study of shared clonotypes between healthy human individuals. Positively selected for CCR7, the CD45RO-negative cells used as naive CD8 cells excluded terminally differentiated effector memory CD45RA+ cells. Sequencing was performed with immunoSEQ multiplex PCR; in TCRdb, only in-frame clones are kept and a portion is missing. The data show about 680,000 clones, with roughly nine tenths seen just once and more than 20% held by the top ten. General study results and limits: All-four-donor shared clonotypes had higher generation probabilities than non-shared clonotypes did.

Trimming shortened V by 2 bases and J by 4 bases, and 20 bases separated the two germline ends. Germline V gene sequence: CDR1 SQVTM, CDR2 ANQGSEA. This CDR3 spans 16 amino acids. Points on this clone: The antigen remains undetermined.

Specimen: naive CD8+ T cells sorted from blood. The genes are TRBV29-1 and TRBJ1-2, with a tentative D call TRBD1 (5 bases). This TCR came from a man under 40 in good health. In DNA, the CDR3 is TGCAGCGTTGAAAGTTCCGAGACAGAAGACGGCTATGGCTACACCTTC. It is translated as CSVESSETEDGYGYTF.